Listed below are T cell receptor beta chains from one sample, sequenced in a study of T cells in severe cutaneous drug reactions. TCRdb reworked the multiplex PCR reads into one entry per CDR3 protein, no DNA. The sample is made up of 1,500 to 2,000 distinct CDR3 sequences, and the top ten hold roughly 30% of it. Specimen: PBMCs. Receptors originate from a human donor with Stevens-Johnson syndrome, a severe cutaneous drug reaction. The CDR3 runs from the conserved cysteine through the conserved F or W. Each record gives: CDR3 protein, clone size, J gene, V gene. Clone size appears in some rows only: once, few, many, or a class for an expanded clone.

CDR3 protein: CASSSLRSGELFF
clone size: medium-sized
J gene: TRBJ2-2
V gene: TRBV5-6

CDR3 protein: CSARLAGGPDTQYF
clone size: -
J gene: TRBJ2-3
V gene: TRBV20-1

CDR3 protein: CSARDRLSGSDTGELFF
clone size: -
J gene: TRBJ2-2
V gene: TRBV20-1

CDR3 protein: CASSLVQGARGYTF
clone size: medium-sized
J gene: TRBJ1-2
V gene: TRBV7-9

CDR3 protein: CASSLLAGDFEQFF
clone size: -
J gene: TRBJ2-1
V gene: TRBV12-3/TRBV12-4

CDR3 protein: CASSLAGGPVDTQYF
clone size: medium-sized
J gene: TRBJ2-3
V gene: TRBV7-8

CDR3 protein: CASSLAVNSYEQYF
clone size: medium-sized
J gene: TRBJ2-7
V gene: TRBV7-2

CDR3 protein: CASKPGQNYNEQFF
clone size: -
J gene: TRBJ2-1
V gene: TRBV9

CDR3 protein: CAWRTVAGPYEQYF
clone size: medium-sized
J gene: TRBJ2-7
V gene: TRBV30

CDR3 protein: CASSAQSSYNSPLHF
clone size: medium-sized
J gene: TRBJ1-6
V gene: TRBV7-2

CDR3 protein: CASSSTGTGDQPQHF
clone size: medium-sized
J gene: TRBJ1-5
V gene: TRBV28

CDR3 protein: CASSYINEQFF
clone size: medium-sized
J gene: TRBJ2-1
V gene: TRBV6-2/TRBV6-3

CDR3 protein: CASGSSWSDPNAPFNEQFF
clone size: -
J gene: TRBJ2-1
V gene: TRBV12-3/TRBV12-4

CDR3 protein: CASSYTGNEQFF
clone size: medium-sized
J gene: TRBJ2-1
V gene: TRBV6-6